One T cell receptor beta chain is described in this entry. The ends were cut back, 0 bases at V and 4 bases at J, with 2 bases in the middle. The CDR3 totals 13 residues. Germline V lookup: CDR1 SGDLS, CDR2 YYNGEE. This sample stems from a study of STAT5B mutations in CD4+ large granular lymphocyte leukemia. Libraries were prepared by immunoSEQ multiplex PCR; TCRdb keeps only in-frame clonotypes and omits some of them. Found here are roughly 32,000 clones, 79% of them singletons; the top ten hold around 1.9%. Material for sequencing was CD4+ T cells from blood buffy coats. The V call is TRBV9, the J call TRBJ1-6; the D is unclear. This TCR came from a human donor in good health. CDR3 amino acids: CASSVGYNSPLHF. The DNA of the CDR3 is TGTGCCAGCAGCGTAGGTTATAATTCACCCCTCCACTTT. Drawing the rest from reference TRBV9 and TRBJ1-6, the complete variable domain is DSGVTQTPKHLITATGQRVTLRCSPRSGDLSVYWYQQSLDQGLQFLIQYYNGEERAKGNILERFSAQQFPDLHSELNLSSLELGDSALYFCASSVGYNSPLHFGNGTRLTVT.